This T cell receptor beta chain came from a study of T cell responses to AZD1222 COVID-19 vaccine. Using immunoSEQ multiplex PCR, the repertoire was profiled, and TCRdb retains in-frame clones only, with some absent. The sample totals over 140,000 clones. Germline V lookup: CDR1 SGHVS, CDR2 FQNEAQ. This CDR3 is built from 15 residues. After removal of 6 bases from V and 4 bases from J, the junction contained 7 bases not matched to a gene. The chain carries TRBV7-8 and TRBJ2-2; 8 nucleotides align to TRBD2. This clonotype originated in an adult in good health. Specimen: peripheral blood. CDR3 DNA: TGTGCCAGCAGAAGGGGACTAGGGGTCACCGGGGAGCTGTTTTTT. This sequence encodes CASRRGLGVTGELFF.